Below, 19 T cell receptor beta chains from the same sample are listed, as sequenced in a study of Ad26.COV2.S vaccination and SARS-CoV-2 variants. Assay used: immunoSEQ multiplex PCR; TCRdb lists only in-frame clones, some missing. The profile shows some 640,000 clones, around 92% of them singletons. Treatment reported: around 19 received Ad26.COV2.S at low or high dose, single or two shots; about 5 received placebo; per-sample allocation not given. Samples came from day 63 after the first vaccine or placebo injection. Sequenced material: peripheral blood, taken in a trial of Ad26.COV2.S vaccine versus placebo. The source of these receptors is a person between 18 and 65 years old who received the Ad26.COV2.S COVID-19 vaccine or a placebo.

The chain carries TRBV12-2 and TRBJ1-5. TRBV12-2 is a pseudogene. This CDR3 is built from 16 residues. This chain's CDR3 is CASLLTSVDSNQPQHF. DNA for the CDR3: TGTGCAAGTCTCCTAACTAGCGTCGATAGCAATCAGCCCCAGCATTTT.

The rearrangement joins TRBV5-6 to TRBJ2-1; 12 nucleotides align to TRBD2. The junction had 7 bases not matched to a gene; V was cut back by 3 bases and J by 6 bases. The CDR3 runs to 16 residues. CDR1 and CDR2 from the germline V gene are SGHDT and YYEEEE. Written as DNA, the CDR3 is TGTGCCAGCAGCTCAGTCGGGACTAGCGGGCCCAATGAGCAGTTCTTC. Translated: CASSSVGTSGPNEQFF.

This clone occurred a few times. This chain's CDR3 is CASSLPGRVYGYTF. In nucleotides, the CDR3 is TGTGCCAGCAGCTTGCCAGGTCGGGTCTATGGCTACACCTTC. The chain combines TRBV5-4 with TRBJ1-2; no reliable D call. Germline-derived CDR1 and CDR2 are SGHNT and YYREEE (reference sequence). V gave up 1 base and J gave up 4 bases, with 11 bases separating them. The CDR3 has 14 residues.

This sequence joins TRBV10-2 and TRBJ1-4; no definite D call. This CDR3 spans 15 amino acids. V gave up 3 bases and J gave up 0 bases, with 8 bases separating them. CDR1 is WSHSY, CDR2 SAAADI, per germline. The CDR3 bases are TGCGCCAGCAGTGATATTATCTCAACTAATGAAAAACTGTTTTTT. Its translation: CASSDIISTNEKLFF.

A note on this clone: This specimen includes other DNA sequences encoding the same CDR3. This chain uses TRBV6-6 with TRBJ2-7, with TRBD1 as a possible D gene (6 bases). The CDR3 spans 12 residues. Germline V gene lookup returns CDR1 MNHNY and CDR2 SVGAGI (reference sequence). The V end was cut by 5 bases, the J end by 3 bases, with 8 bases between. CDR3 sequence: CASSPGVYEQYF. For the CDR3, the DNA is TGTGCCAGCAGTCCAGGGGTCTACGAGCAGTACTTC.

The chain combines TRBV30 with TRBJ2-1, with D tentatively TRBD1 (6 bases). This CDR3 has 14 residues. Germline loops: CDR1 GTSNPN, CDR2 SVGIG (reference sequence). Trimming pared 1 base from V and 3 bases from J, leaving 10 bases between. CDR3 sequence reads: CAWSGGRNYNEQFF. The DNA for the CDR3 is TGTGCCTGGAGTGGGGGGCGGAACTACAATGAGCAGTTCTTC.

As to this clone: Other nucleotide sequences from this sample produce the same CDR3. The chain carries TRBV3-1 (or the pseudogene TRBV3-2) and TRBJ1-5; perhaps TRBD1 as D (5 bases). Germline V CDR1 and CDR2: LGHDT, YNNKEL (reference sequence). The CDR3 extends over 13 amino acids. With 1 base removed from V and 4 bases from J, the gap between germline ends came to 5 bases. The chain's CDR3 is CASSQGGNQPQHF. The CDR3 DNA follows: TGTGCCAGCAGCCAAGGGGGGAATCAGCCCCAGCATTTT.

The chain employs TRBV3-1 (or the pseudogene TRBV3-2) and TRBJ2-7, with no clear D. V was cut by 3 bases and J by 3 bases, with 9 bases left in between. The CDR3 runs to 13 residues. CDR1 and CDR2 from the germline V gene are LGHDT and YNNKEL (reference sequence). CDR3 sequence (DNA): TGTGCCAGCAGCCAGGGCCGTATCTACGAGCAGTACTTC. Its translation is CASSQGRIYEQYF.

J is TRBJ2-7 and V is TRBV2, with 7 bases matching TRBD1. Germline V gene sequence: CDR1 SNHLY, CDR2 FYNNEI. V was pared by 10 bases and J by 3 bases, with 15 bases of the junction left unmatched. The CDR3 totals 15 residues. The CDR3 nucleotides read TGTGCCACCCAGACCCGACAGGGAACGTACTACGAGCAGTACTTC. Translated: CATQTRQGTYYEQYF. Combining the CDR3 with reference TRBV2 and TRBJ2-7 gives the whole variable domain EPEVTQTPSHQVTQMGQEVILRCVPISNHLYFYWYRQILGQKVEFLVSFYNNEISEKSEIFDDQFSVERPDGSNFTLKIRSTKLEDSAMYFCATQTRQGTYYEQYFGPGTRLTVT.

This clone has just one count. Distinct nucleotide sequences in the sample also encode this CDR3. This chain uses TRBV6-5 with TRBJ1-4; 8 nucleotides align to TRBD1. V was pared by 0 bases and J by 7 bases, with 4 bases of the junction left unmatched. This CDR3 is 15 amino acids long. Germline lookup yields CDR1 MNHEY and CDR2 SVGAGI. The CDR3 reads CASSYSGQGSEKLFF. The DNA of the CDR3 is TGTGCCAGCAGTTACTCCGGACAGGGAAGTGAAAAACTGTTTTTT.

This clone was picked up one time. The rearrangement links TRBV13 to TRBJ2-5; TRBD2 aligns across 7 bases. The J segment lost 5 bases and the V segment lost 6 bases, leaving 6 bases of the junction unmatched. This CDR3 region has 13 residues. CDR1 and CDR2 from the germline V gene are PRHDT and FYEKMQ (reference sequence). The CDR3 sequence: CASSWRERETQYF. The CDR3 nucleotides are TGTGCCAGCAGTTGGCGGGAGCGTGAGACCCAGTACTTC.

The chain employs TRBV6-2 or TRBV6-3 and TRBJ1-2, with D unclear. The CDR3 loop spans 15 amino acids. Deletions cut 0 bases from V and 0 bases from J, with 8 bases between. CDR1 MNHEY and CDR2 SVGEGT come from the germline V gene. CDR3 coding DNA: TGTGCCAGCAGTTACTCCACAGTTACTAACTATGGCTACACCTTC. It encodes CASSYSTVTNYGYTF.

As DNA, the CDR3 is TGTGCCAGCAGCTTAGAGGGTCTATATGGCTACACCTTC. Protein sequence: CASSLEGLYGYTF. This rearrangement joins TRBV11-2 to TRBJ1-2; no reliable D call. The CDR3 has 13 residues. Germline V gene data show CDR1 as SGHAT and CDR2 as FQNNGV. Trimming took off 0 bases at V and 5 bases at J, with 7 bases between the two ends.

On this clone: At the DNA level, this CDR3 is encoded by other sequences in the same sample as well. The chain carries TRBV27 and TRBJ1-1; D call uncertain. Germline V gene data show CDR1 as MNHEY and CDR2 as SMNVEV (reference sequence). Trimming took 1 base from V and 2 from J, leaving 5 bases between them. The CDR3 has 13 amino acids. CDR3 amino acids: CASSLFGNTEAFF. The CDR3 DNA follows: TGTGCCAGCAGTTTATTTGGAAACACTGAAGCTTTCTTT.

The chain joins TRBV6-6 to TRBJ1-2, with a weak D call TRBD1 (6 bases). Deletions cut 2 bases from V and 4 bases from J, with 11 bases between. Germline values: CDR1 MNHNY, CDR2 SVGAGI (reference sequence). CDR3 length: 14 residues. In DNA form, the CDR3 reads TGTGCCAGCAGTTACGAACAGGGTGGCTATGGCTACACCTTC. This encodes CASSYEQGGYGYTF.

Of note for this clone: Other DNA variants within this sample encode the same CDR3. The CDR3, as DNA: TGCGCCAGCAGCTTGGGATGGAGCACAGATACGCAGTATTTT. It yields the protein CASSLGWSTDTQYF. This chain links TRBV5-1 with TRBJ2-3, with no clear D. This CDR3 has 14 amino acids. The germline CDR1 and CDR2 sequences are SGHRS and YFSETQ. V was shortened by 0 bases and J by 0 bases, with 5 bases between the two germline ends. The whole variable domain, filled in from reference TRBV5-1 and TRBJ2-3, reads KAGVTQTPRYLIKTRGQQVTLSCSPISGHRSVSWYQQTPGQGLQFLFEYFSETQRNKGNFPGRFSGRQFSNSRSEMNVSTLELGDSALYLCASSLGWSTDTQYFGPGTRLTVL.

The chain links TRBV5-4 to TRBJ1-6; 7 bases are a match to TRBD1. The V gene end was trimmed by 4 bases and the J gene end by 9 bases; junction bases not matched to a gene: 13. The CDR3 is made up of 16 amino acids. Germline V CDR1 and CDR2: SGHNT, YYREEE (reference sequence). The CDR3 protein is CASSGPGQSGSSPLHF. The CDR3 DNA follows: TGTGCCAGCAGCGGACCGGGACAGTCAGGTAGTTCACCCCTCCACTTT.

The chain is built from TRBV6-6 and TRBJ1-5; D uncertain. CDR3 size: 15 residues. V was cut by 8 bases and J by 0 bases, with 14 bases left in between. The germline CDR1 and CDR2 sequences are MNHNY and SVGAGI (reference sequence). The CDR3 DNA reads TGTGCCAGCGAGCCCGCCTCCTATAGCAATCAGCCCCAGCATTTT. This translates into CASEPASYSNQPQHF.

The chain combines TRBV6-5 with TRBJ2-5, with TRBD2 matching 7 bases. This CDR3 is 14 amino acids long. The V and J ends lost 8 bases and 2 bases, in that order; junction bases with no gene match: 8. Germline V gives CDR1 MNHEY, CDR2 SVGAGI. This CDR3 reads CASLSGPLQETQYF. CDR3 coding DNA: TGTGCCAGCCTTAGCGGGCCCCTTCAAGAGACCCAGTACTTC.